This T cell receptor (beta chain) originates from a study of glioma-infiltrating T cells after dendritic cell vaccination. Study summary: Dendritic cell vaccination trial patients had either newly diagnosed or recurrent glioblastoma.

Germline assignment: CDR1 MRHNA and CDR2 SNTAGT. V lost 9 bases, J lost 3 bases, and 12 bases lay in between. The CDR3 sequence is 12 residues long. The primer mix had 60 V beta and 13 J beta primers. Assay: immunoSEQ multiplex PCR; the TCRdb copy retains only in-frame clones and omits some. The sample yields 99,000 or so clones, 90% seen once. Time point in this sample: after dendritic cell vaccination, including at tumor progression/relapse. Selection required adequate fresh-frozen tumor tissue plus more than two years' survival data. None of the glioblastoma patients had an isocitrate dehydrogenase mutation.

The J gene is TRBJ2-7, the V gene TRBV6-4; D might be TRBD2 (6 bases). The clonotype originates from a human donor with glioblastoma. This specimen was blood, taken after dendritic cell vaccination. This CDR3 is CASPTRDYEQYF. As DNA, the CDR3 is TGTGCCAGTCCGACTAGGGACTACGAGCAGTACTTC.